A single sample gave rise to the 7 T cell receptor beta chains below, sequenced in a study of T cell repertoires in ileal Crohn's disease. Method: immunoSEQ multiplex PCR; TCRdb's copy keeps in-frame clones and lacks some. The profile shows about 1,900 clones, approximately 79% of them singletons. Material for sequencing was ileal tissue. These receptors were taken from an adult with Crohn's disease.

The chain carries TRBV5-5 and TRBJ1-5; D remains ambiguous. V was cut by 4 bases and J by 3 bases, with 14 bases left in between. The CDR3 has 15 residues. Germline CDR1 reads SGHKS; CDR2 reads YYEKEE (reference sequence). CDR3 amino acids: CASSPGRSVNQPQHF. The CDR3, as DNA: TGTGCCAGCAGCCCGGGGAGGTCGGTCAATCAGCCCCAGCATTTT.

The chain joins TRBV11-2 to TRBJ1-1, with no clear D. The germline CDR1 and CDR2 sequences are SGHAT and FQNNGV. The germline V and J ends were trimmed by 0 bases and 3 bases, with 8 bases remaining between them. CDR3 length equals 14 residues. CDR3 sequence: CASSLESGDTEAFF. CDR3 nucleotides: TGTGCCAGCAGCTTAGAGTCCGGGGACACTGAAGCTTTCTTT.

The chain carries TRBV28 and TRBJ2-7; the match to TRBD1 covers 10 bases. V was pared by 6 bases and J by 6 bases, with 11 bases of the junction left unmatched. The CDR3 consists of 15 residues. Germline V gives CDR1 MDHEN, CDR2 SYDVKM. CDR3 sequence (DNA): TGTGCCAGCAGATCATTCCGGGACAGGGGAGCCGAGCAGTACTTC. It yields the protein CASRSFRDRGAEQYF.

V and J are TRBV5-6 and TRBJ1-2, with TRBD1 matching over 8 bases. This CDR3 comprises 14 residues. The ends lost 5 bases at V and 4 bases at J; junction bases unmatched: 7. Germline loops: CDR1 SGHDT, CDR2 YYEEEE. The CDR3 region has the DNA TGTGCCAGCAGACGACAGGGGTTTTTCTATGGCTACACCTTC. It yields the protein CASRRQGFFYGYTF.

The chain uses TRBV5-1 and TRBJ1-5, with D uncertain. The length of the CDR3 is 14 residues. With 2 bases removed from V and 5 bases from J, the gap between germline ends came to 11 bases. Germline V gene lookup returns CDR1 SGHRS and CDR2 YFSETQ. The CDR3 protein is CASSFEGGDQPQHF. CDR3 nucleotide sequence: TGCGCCAGCAGCTTTGAGGGTGGCGATCAGCCCCAGCATTTT. Complete variable domain (other parts from reference TRBV5-1 and TRBJ1-5): KAGVTQTPRYLIKTRGQQVTLSCSPISGHRSVSWYQQTPGQGLQFLFEYFSETQRNKGNFPGRFSGRQFSNSRSEMNVSTLELGDSALYLCASSFEGGDQPQHFGDGTRLSIL.

The chain joins TRBV5-1 to TRBJ1-2, with 10 bases matching TRBD1. Per the germline V gene, CDR1 is SGHRS and CDR2 is YFSETQ. V lost 4 bases to trimming and J lost 7 bases; unmatched junction nucleotides: 7. The CDR3 totals 14 residues. As DNA, the CDR3 is TGCGCCAGCAGCCCGCTGGACAGGGGGGGTGGCTACACCTTC. Its translation is CASSPLDRGGGYTF.

The V gene is TRBV2, the J gene TRBJ2-2, with TRBD2 identical over 11 bases. This CDR3 spans 15 amino acids. CDR1 and CDR2 (germline): SNHLY, FYNNEI. J lost 4 bases, V lost 7 bases, and 5 bases had no gene match. Written as DNA, the CDR3 is TGTGCCAGCAAGGTGACTAGCGGGGTCACCGGGGAGCTGTTTTTT. It specifies CASKVTSGVTGELFF.